The 30 T cell receptor beta chains below all came from one sample that was sequenced in a study of graft-versus-host responses after intestinal transplantation (dated by TCRdb to about 2021). Per the publication, the time point label means: cells obtained before transplantation from donor or recipient. Library prep was done by the immunoSEQ multiplex PCR assay. The table was pulled from immuneACCESS by TCRdb, which kept in-frame rearrangements only. Such tables lose some clones; where checked, under half of the loss comes from unresolved V genes, and the rest has no known cause. The sample table contains roughly 92,000 clones; only one count was recorded for about 88% of them. 0.28% of the sample is in the top ten clones. The antigens for these receptors are not known. This specimen was unstimulated CD4+ T cells sorted from spleen or lymph node cells, taken before transplant. Receptors originate from a human donor who was the organ donor for an intestinal transplant.

This chain connects TRBV18 to TRBJ2-7, with D maybe TRBD1 (6 bases). CDR3 size: 13 residues. The V end was cut by 3 bases, the J end by 1 base, with 7 bases between. The germline gives CDR1 KGHSH, CDR2 LQKENI. In nucleotides, the CDR3 is TGTGCCAGCTCACCTCAGGGGTCCTACGAGCAGTACTTC. Its translation: CASSPQGSYEQYF.

This chain joins TRBV18 and TRBJ2-3; no clear D gene. The CDR3 covers 14 residues. CDR1 is KGHSH, CDR2 LQKENI, per germline. The V end was cut by 2 bases, the J end by 0 bases, with 6 bases between. The CDR3 protein is CASSPSVSTDTQYF. The CDR3 DNA follows: TGTGCCAGCTCACCATCGGTGAGCACAGATACGCAGTATTTT. The full variable domain, with the rest looked up from reference TRBV18 and TRBJ2-3, is NAGVMQNPRHLVRRRGQEARLRCSPMKGHSHVYWYRQLPEEGLKFMVYLQKENIIDESGMPKERFSAEFPKEGPSILRIQQVVRGDSAAYFCASSPSVSTDTQYFGPGTRLTVL.

This clone was seen a single time. This chain connects TRBV27 to TRBJ1-3, with D perhaps matching TRBD1 (6 bases). Between the trimmed V and J ends, which lost 0 bases and 7 bases, there was a span of 13 bases. Per the germline V gene, CDR1 is MNHEY and CDR2 is SMNVEV (reference sequence). This CDR3 region has 15 residues. The CDR3 DNA is TGTGCCAGCAGTTTATCGGGGGGGCAGGGGAACACCATATATTTT. It translates to CASSLSGGQGNTIYF.

The chain recombines TRBV15 with TRBJ2-3, with D maybe TRBD1 (6 bases). CDR1 and CDR2 from the germline V gene are LNHNV and YYDKDF (reference sequence). The CDR3 spans 16 residues. V dropped 8 bases and J dropped 0 bases, with 18 bases sitting between them. CDR3 sequence (DNA): TGTGCCACCCCTTACTCCAGGGGTATGAGCACAGATACGCAGTATTTT. It translates to CATPYSRGMSTDTQYF.

Remarks on this clone: Germline and junction disagree at one end, which may indicate a read error. The rearrangement uses TRBV5-8 and TRBJ2-7, with TRBD1 matching over 9 bases. The CDR3 has 11 amino acids. In germline, CDR1 is SGHTS, CDR2 YDEGEE. In nucleotides, the CDR3 is TGTGCCAGCAGCTTGGGGGGACAGGGCCCCTTC. Translation gives CASSLGGQGPF.

The chain has TRBV5-4 and TRBJ1-2; TRBD1 matches 9 bases. V shed 4 bases and J 7 bases; nucleotides not matched to a gene: 2. The length of the CDR3 is 12 residues. The germline CDR1 and CDR2 sequences are SGHNT and YYREEE (reference sequence). The CDR3 spells CASSLQGAGYTF. CDR3 nucleotide sequence: TGTGCCAGCAGCCTACAGGGGGCTGGCTACACCTTC.

V usage is TRBV28 and J usage is TRBJ2-3; TRBD2 agrees at 11 bases. This CDR3 region has 16 residues. J was trimmed by 4 bases and V by 1 base; bases with no gene match: 4. The germline V gene encodes CDR1 MDHEN and CDR2 SYDVKM. The CDR3 bases are TGTGCCAGCAGTTTATTGGGGGGACTAGCGGCAGATACGCAGTATTTT. Protein: CASSLLGGLAADTQYF.

The genes are TRBV7-2 and TRBJ2-3; the D gene is possibly TRBD2 (7 bases). The CDR3 spans 15 residues. CDR1 is SGHTA, CDR2 FQGNSA, per germline. The germline V and J ends were trimmed by 2 bases and 5 bases, with 14 bases remaining between them. The CDR3 nucleotides read TGTGCCAGCAGCTTACGGTGGGGGGGCGAAGATACGCAGTATTTT. Its translation: CASSLRWGGEDTQYF.

The gene calls are TRBV5-6 and TRBJ1-5; D unclear. V shed 1 base and J shed 6 bases, with 8 bases lying between them. The germline V gene has CDR1 SGHDT and CDR2 YYEEEE. CDR3 length equals 13 residues. CDR3 in amino acids: CASSLWGGQPQHF. CDR3 coding DNA: TGTGCCAGCAGCTTGTGGGGAGGTCAGCCCCAGCATTTT.

J is TRBJ1-2 and V is TRBV27; 8 bases line up with TRBD1. The CDR3 consists of 14 residues. The ends lost 4 bases at V and 6 bases at J; junction bases unmatched: 7. From germline, CDR1 is MNHEY and CDR2 SMNVEV (reference sequence). CDR3 coding DNA: TGTGCCAGCAGTTCCCCGGACAGGGCGAATGGCTACACCTTC. Translation gives CASSSPDRANGYTF.

J is TRBJ2-5 and V is TRBV7-9, with D possibly TRBD2 on 6 matching bases. Germline V gives CDR1 SEHNR, CDR2 FQNEAQ (reference sequence). V dropped 4 bases and J dropped 2 bases, with 14 bases sitting between them. The CDR3 totals 15 residues. CDR3 DNA: TGTGCCAGCAGCTCCTGGGGACTTTCACAAGAGACCCAGTACTTC. Protein sequence: CASSSWGLSQETQYF.

This chain joins TRBV25-1 and TRBJ2-3; tentatively, D is TRBD2 (5 bases). Trimming took 0 bases from V and 4 from J, leaving 14 bases between them. CDR1 MGHDK and CDR2 SYGVNS come from the germline V gene. The CDR3 runs 16 residues. The CDR3 DNA sequence: TGTGCCAGCAGTGAATATAGGTCGGGATGGGCAGATACGCAGTATTTT. This encodes CASSEYRSGWADTQYF.

This chain uses TRBV7-9 with TRBJ1-1, with TRBD1 as a possible D gene (6 bases). V was trimmed by 5 bases and J by 1 base, leaving 14 bases between them. CDR1 is SEHNR, CDR2 FQNEAQ, per germline (reference sequence). The CDR3 has 15 amino acids. The CDR3 DNA reads as TGTGCCAGCAGCGGGCCGGGACATTCGAACACTGAAGCTTTCTTT. This codes for CASSGPGHSNTEAFF.

This clone was seen only a few times. V and J are TRBV11-3 and TRBJ1-1; no definite D call. Between the trimmed V and J ends, which lost 2 bases and 3 bases, there was a span of 10 bases. Looked up from germline, CDR1 is SGHNT and CDR2 is YENEEA. This CDR3 contains 14 residues. CDR3 sequence reads: CASSLSTYDTEAFF. The DNA of the CDR3 is TGTGCCAGCAGCTTAAGTACATATGACACTGAAGCTTTCTTT.

The V and J genes are TRBV7-9 and TRBJ1-2, with D tentatively TRBD1 (5 bases). The CDR3 covers 16 residues. Germline V gene data show CDR1 as SEHNR and CDR2 as FQNEAQ (reference sequence). The V end lost 2 bases, the J end lost 0 bases, and 13 bases lay between the germline ends. CDR3: CASSLRTGTSNYGYTF. Here the CDR3 DNA reads TGTGCCAGCAGCTTACGAACGGGGACTTCTAACTATGGCTACACCTTC.

The J gene is TRBJ1-1, the V gene TRBV11-1, with D perhaps matching TRBD1 (6 bases). The CDR3 consists of 17 residues. V shed 3 bases and J shed 1 base, with 18 bases lying between them. Germline CDR1 SGHAT, CDR2 FQDESV (reference sequence). The DNA for the CDR3 is TGTGCCAGCAGCTTTGGTTTGGAGGTCAGGGGGAACACTGAAGCTTTCTTT. This gives the protein CASSFGLEVRGNTEAFF.

The V call is TRBV7-2, the J call TRBJ2-5; no definite D call. V was cut by 7 bases and J by 5 bases, with 17 bases left in between. The V gene's germline CDR1 is SGHTA and CDR2 FQGNSA. The CDR3 length is 14 residues. This chain's CDR3 is CASNSGRSGETQYF. DNA of the CDR3: TGTGCCAGCAATTCAGGCAGGTCTGGGGAGACCCAGTACTTC.

The CDR3 reads CASSGTSYEQYF. The CDR3 DNA sequence: TGTGCCAGTTCGGGTACGTCCTACGAGCAGTACTTC. The chain links TRBV2 to TRBJ2-7; the D is unclear. Trimming removed 9 bases at V and 1 base at J, with 10 bases between. This CDR3 is 12 amino acids long. From germline, CDR1 is SNHLY and CDR2 FYNNEI.

The rearrangement links TRBV28 to TRBJ1-1, with 7 bases that match TRBD1. The CDR3 sequence is 15 residues long. V lost 6 bases, J lost 1 base, and 8 bases stayed unmatched. From germline, CDR1 is MDHEN and CDR2 SYDVKM. The CDR3 sequence is CASRYLDRENTEAFF. The CDR3, as DNA: TGTGCCAGCAGATATTTAGACAGGGAGAACACTGAAGCTTTCTTT.

The chain carries TRBV19 and TRBJ2-5, with D hard to call. Germline V gene sequence: CDR1 LNHDA, CDR2 SQIVND (reference sequence). CDR3 length: 14 residues. Trimming pared 3 bases from V and 4 bases from J, leaving 12 bases between. The CDR3 bases are TGTGCCAGTAGTATTAGCCCCACGGCAGAGACCCAGTACTTC. Residues: CASSISPTAETQYF. Variable domain in full (rest from reference TRBV19 and TRBJ2-5): DGGITQSPKYLFRKEGQNVTLSCEQNLNHDAMYWYRQDPGQGLRLIYYSQIVNDFQKGDIAEGYSVSREKKESFPLTVTSAQKNPTAFYLCASSISPTAETQYFGPGTRLLVL.

The chain uses TRBV9 and TRBJ2-1, with D uncertain. This CDR3 has 15 amino acids. Looked up from germline, CDR1 is SGDLS and CDR2 is YYNGEE. V dropped 0 bases and J dropped 0 bases, with 7 bases sitting between them. CDR3: CASSVARSSYNEQFF. CDR3 DNA sequence: TGTGCCAGCAGCGTAGCTAGAAGCTCCTACAATGAGCAGTTCTTC. Supplemented by reference TRBV9 and TRBJ2-1, the full variable domain reads DSGVTQTPKHLITATGQRVTLRCSPRSGDLSVYWYQQSLDQGLQFLIQYYNGEERAKGNILERFSAQQFPDLHSELNLSSLELGDSALYFCASSVARSSYNEQFFGPGTRLTVL.

V usage is TRBV6-1 and J usage is TRBJ1-4; D is unresolved. There are 17 residues in the CDR3. Trimming took 4 bases from V and 0 from J, leaving 15 bases between them. Germline CDR1 and CDR2: MNHNS and SASEGT. This chain's CDR3 is CASSAWRTAATNEKLFF. In nucleotides, the CDR3 is TGTGCCAGCAGTGCTTGGAGGACCGCAGCAACTAATGAAAAACTGTTTTTT.

This chain joins TRBV19 and TRBJ2-5, with D perhaps TRBD1 (5 bases). V lost 8 bases to trimming and J lost 2 bases, with 12 bases between them. There are 13 residues in the CDR3. CDR1 and CDR2 from the germline V gene are LNHDA and SQIVND (reference sequence). This CDR3 is CASRKGLQETQYF. Here the CDR3 DNA reads TGTGCCAGTCGGAAGGGGTTGCAAGAGACCCAGTACTTC.

The genes are TRBV11-2 and TRBJ2-1; 10 bases line up with TRBD2. V trimming: 2 bases; J trimming: 6 bases; junction bases outside the gene matches: 7. Germline-derived CDR1 and CDR2 are SGHAT and FQNNGV. The CDR3 is 16 amino acids. CDR3 in amino acids: CASSLPGLAEGNEQFF. In DNA form, the CDR3 reads TGTGCCAGCAGCTTACCTGGACTAGCGGAGGGCAATGAGCAGTTCTTC.

The rearrangement uses TRBV10-2 and TRBJ2-3; D might be TRBD2 (6 bases). The length of the CDR3 is 13 residues. CDR1 is WSHSY, CDR2 SAAADI, per germline. Trimming removed 8 bases at V and 2 bases at J, with 11 bases between. CDR3 DNA: TGCGCCAGCGGGGACTCCTACACAGATACGCAGTATTTT. This sequence encodes CASGDSYTDTQYF.

This clone was seen only a few times. This chain joins TRBV6-5 and TRBJ1-6; 7 bases are a match to TRBD1. V lost 6 bases and J lost 11; bases outside the gene matches: 7. The CDR3 runs to 13 residues. Germline-derived CDR1 and CDR2 are MNHEY and SVGAGI. The CDR3, as DNA: TGTGCCAGCAGCCTGGAGGGGGCGACACCCCTCCACTTT. This sequence encodes CASSLEGATPLHF.

This clone was counted only a few times. V and J are TRBV6-5 and TRBJ2-7, with 9 bases fitting TRBD2. Germline lookup yields CDR1 MNHEY and CDR2 SVGAGI. The CDR3 loop spans 15 amino acids. J lost 5 bases, V lost 4 bases, and 9 bases had no gene match. CDR3 in DNA: TGTGCCAGCAGTTCCCTTAGCGGGAGAATCCACGAGCAGTACTTC. Its translation: CASSSLSGRIHEQYF.

The CDR3 sequence is CASSPGHGPQDEKLFF. Here the CDR3 DNA reads TGTGCCAGCTCACCTGGTCATGGCCCACAGGATGAAAAACTGTTTTTT. J is TRBJ1-4 and V is TRBV18; possible D gene TRBD1, 5 bases. V was cut by 3 bases and J by 6 bases, with 17 bases left in between. Germline V gene sequence: CDR1 KGHSH, CDR2 LQKENI. This CDR3 is 16 amino acids long. Supplemented by reference TRBV18 and TRBJ1-4, the full variable domain reads NAGVMQNPRHLVRRRGQEARLRCSPMKGHSHVYWYRQLPEEGLKFMVYLQKENIIDESGMPKERFSAEFPKEGPSILRIQQVVRGDSAAYFCASSPGHGPQDEKLFFGSGTQLSVL.

The chain employs TRBV10-3 and TRBJ2-1; 7 nucleotides align to TRBD2. Trimming cost V 5 bases and J 7 bases; bases outside gene matches: 14. This CDR3 spans 16 amino acids. Germline CDR1 and CDR2: ENHRY and SYGVKD. The CDR3 region is CAISPGLTHAENEQFF. DNA of the CDR3: TGTGCCATCAGTCCGGGACTAACCCATGCCGAGAATGAGCAGTTCTTC.

The V call is TRBV5-1, the J call TRBJ2-7; TRBD2 is a possible D gene (5 bases). Germline lookup yields CDR1 SGHRS and CDR2 YFSETQ. V was shortened by 4 bases and J by 0 bases, with 8 bases between the two germline ends. The CDR3 consists of 13 residues. The CDR3 DNA follows: TGCGCCAGCAGCCCTCGGGACTCCTACGAGCAGTACTTC. Amino acid sequence: CASSPRDSYEQYF.